This T cell receptor beta chain was sequenced during a study of cytomegalovirus exposure and HLA in healthy donors. Per the germline V gene, CDR1 is SGHRS and CDR2 is YFSETQ. J was trimmed by 5 bases and V by 3 bases; bases with no gene match: 12. The CDR3 has 16 residues. PCR used 60 Vbeta primers and 13 Jbeta primers. Assay: immunoSEQ multiplex PCR; the TCRdb copy retains only in-frame clones and omits some. The table shows fewer than 200,000 clones, with around 77% occurring only once. Sequenced material: PBMCs. The rearrangement joins TRBV5-1 to TRBJ2-7, with TRBD1 identical over 9 bases. The sequence came from a man between 60 and 70 years old in good health and CMV-seronegative. The CDR3 loop reads CASSSAFTGGMDEQYF. The CDR3 DNA is TGCGCCAGCAGCTCAGCTTTTACAGGGGGCATGGACGAGCAGTACTTC.